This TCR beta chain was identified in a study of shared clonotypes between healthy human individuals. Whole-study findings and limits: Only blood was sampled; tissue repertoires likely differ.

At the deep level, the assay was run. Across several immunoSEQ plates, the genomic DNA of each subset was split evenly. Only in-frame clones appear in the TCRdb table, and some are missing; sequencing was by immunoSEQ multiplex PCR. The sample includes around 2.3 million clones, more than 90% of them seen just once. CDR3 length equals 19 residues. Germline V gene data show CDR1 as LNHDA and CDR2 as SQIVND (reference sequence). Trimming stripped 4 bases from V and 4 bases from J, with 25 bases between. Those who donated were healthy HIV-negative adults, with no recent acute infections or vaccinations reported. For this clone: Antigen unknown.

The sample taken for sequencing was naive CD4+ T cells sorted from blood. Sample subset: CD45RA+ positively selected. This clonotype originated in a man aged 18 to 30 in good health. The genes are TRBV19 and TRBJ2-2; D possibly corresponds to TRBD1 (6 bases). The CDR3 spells CASSSQIYGQTYSTGELFF. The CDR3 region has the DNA TGTGCCAGTAGTAGCCAAATTTATGGACAGACATACTCCACCGGGGAGCTGTTTTTT.